This T cell receptor (beta chain) comes out of a study of CD8 T cells in Susac syndrome. RNA amounts of roughly 0.45 to 1 ug underwent reverse transcription with random hexamers. Multiplex PCR with immunoSEQ amplified the TCR beta CDR3 across 54 Vbeta and 13 Jbeta. TCRdb re-analysed the immunoSEQ multiplex PCR reads in MiXCR, keeping a single row per CDR3 protein. The sample records roughly 180,000 distinct CDR3 sequences, just under 95% being singletons. Trimming at V came to 3 bases and at J to 7 bases, leaving 13 bases not matched to a gene. The length of the CDR3 is 17 residues. TEMRA cells were enriched by FACS, and CD4+ and CD8+ T cells were negatively isolated.

The sequencing sample was made of CD4+ T cells from PBMCs. The chain has TRBV12-3 or TRBV12-4 and TRBJ2-2; 8 bases are shared with TRBD2. The sequence derives from a human donor with Susac syndrome. The CDR3 DNA reads as TGTGCCAGCAGTTTGGGGGAAGAACTAGCGGCCTTCGGGGAGCTGTTTTTT. It specifies CASSLGEELAAFGELFF.